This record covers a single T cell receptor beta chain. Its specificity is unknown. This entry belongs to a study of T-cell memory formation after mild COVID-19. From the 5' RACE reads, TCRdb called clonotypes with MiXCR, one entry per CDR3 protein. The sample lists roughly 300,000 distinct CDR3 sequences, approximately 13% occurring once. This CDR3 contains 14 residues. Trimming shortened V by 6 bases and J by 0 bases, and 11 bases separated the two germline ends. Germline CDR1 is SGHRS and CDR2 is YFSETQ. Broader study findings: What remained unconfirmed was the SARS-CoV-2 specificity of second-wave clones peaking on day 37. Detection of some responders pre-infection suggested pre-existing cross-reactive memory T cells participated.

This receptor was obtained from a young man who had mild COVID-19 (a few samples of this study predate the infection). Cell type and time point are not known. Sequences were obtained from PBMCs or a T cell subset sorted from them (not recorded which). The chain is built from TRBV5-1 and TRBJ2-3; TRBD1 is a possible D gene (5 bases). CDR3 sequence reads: CASNGRESTDTQYF. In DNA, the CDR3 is TGCGCCAGCAATGGCAGGGAAAGCACAGATACGCAGTATTTT.